The present TCR beta chain was sequenced within a study of CD8+ T cells in alopecia areata. Study context: Those patients who were treated received oral tofacitinib, which was given at 5 to 10 mg twice daily for moderate-to-severe alopecia areata. Affected scalp percentage gauged treated patients' severity. Regarding the study as a whole: Higher clonality than in normal scalp was seen in lesional scalp, especially alopecia totalis/universalis.

Treatment given: oral pan-JAK inhibitor, 5-10 mg twice daily. Lesional scalp punch biopsies and peripheral blood came from alopecia areata patients. Notes on this clone: Its antigen is unknown.

RNA extraction was followed by reverse transcription into cDNA, which acted as the sequencing template. The method was immunoSEQ multiplex PCR; TCRdb's version includes in-frame clones alone and lacks a portion of them. The sample has over 150,000 clones; 58% are singletons. The sequenced sample was CD4+ T cells sorted from blood, obtained at week 24, from a patient treated with tofacitinib. The sequence was collected from a human donor with alopecia areata.

CDR3 nucleotides: TGTGCCAGCAGCCAAGACAGGTGCTTGTACTTC. It is translated as CASSQDRCLYF. The rearrangement links TRBV7-9 to TRBJ2-5; a weak D match, TRBD1 (6 bases). Trimming removed 5 bases at V and 13 bases at J, with 14 bases between. From germline, CDR1 is SEHNR and CDR2 FQNEAQ (reference sequence). The length of the CDR3 is 11 residues.